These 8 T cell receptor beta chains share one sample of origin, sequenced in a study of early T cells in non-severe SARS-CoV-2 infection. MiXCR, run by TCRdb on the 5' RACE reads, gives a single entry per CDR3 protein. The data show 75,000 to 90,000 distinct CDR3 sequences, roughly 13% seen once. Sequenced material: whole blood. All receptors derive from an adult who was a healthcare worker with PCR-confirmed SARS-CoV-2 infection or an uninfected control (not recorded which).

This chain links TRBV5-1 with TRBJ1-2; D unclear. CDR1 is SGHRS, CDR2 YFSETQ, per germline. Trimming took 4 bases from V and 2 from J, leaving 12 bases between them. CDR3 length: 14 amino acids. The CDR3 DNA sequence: TGCGCCAGCAGCGTTTCGTCTGGGAACTATGGCTACACCTTC. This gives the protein CASSVSSGNYGYTF.

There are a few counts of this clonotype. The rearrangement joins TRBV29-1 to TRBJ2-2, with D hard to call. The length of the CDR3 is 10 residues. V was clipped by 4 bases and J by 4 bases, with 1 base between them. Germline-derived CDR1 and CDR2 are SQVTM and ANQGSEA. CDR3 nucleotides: TGCAGCGTTGGCACCGGGGAGCTGTTTTTT. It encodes CSVGTGELFF.

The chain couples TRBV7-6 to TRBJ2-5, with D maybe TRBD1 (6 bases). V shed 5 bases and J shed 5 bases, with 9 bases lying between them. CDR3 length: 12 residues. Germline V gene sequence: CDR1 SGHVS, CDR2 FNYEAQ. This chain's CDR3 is CASSPQGETQYF. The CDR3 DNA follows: TGTGCCAGCAGCCCCCAGGGGGAGACCCAGTACTTC. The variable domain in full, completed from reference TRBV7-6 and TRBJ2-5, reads GAGVSQSPRYKVTKRGQDVALRCDPISGHVSLYWYRQALGQGPEFLTYFNYEAQQDKSGLPNDRFSAERPEGSISTLTIQRTEQRDSAMYRCASSPQGETQYFGPGTRLLVL.

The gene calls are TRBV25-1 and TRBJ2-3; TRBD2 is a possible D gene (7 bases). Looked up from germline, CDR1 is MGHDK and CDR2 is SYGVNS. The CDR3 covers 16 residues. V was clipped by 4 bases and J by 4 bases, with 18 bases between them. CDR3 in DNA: TGTGCCAGCAGTGCCAAACAGGGAGGGATCTCAGATACGCAGTATTTT. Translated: CASSAKQGGISDTQYF.

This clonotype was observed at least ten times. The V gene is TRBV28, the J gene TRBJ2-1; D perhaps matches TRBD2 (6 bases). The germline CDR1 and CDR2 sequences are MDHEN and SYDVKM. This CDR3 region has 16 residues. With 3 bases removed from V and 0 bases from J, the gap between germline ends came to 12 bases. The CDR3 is CASSLGGRGSYNEQFF. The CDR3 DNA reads TGTGCCAGCAGTTTGGGGGGTCGCGGCTCCTACAATGAGCAGTTCTTC. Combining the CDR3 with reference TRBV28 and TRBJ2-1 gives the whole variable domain DVKVTQSSRYLVKRTGEKVFLECVQDMDHENMFWYRQDPGLGLRLIYFSYDVKMKEKGDIPEGYSVSREKKERFSLILESASTNQTSMYLCASSLGGRGSYNEQFFGPGTRLTVL.

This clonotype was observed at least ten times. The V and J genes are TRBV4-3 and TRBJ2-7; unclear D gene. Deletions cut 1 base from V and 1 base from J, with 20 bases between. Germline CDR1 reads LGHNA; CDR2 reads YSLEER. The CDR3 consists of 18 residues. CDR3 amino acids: CASSQVVPDGLGSYEQYF. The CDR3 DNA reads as TGCGCCAGCAGCCAAGTGGTACCGGACGGGTTAGGATCCTACGAGCAGTACTTC.

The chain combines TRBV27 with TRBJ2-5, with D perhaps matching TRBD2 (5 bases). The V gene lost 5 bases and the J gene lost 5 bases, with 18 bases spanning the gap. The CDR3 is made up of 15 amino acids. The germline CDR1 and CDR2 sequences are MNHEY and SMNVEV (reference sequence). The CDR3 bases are TGTGCCAGCAGTCGCAGCCGCGAACCGGGGGAGACCCAGTACTTC. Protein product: CASSRSREPGETQYF.

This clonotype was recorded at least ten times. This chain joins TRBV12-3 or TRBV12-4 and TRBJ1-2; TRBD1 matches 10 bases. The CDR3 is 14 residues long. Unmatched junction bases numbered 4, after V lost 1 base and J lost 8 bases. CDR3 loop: CASSLVGTGDGYTF. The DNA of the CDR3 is TGTGCCAGCAGTTTAGTCGGGACAGGGGACGGCTACACCTTC.